Given below is one T cell receptor (beta chain) in context. What it recognizes is unknown. Profiled with immunoSEQ multiplex PCR; TCRdb holds only in-frame clones, not every one. The repertoire holds about 99,000 clones, with about 93% as singletons. This sample was included in a study of T cell responses to AZD1222 COVID-19 vaccine. Study-level background: Recipients boosted at about 4 weeks or about 12 weeks are pooled. Findings and caveats of the study: Donor demographics were predominantly white British with a female majority; clonal diversity may be underestimated. Elevations in Spike-specific TCR breadth and depth followed administration of two AZD1222 doses.

The CDR3 runs to 15 residues. Trimming took 6 bases from V and 6 from J; bases not matched to a gene: 6. In germline, CDR1 is LNHNV, CDR2 YYDKDF (reference sequence). This chain links TRBV15 with TRBJ2-2; 11 bases map to TRBD2. The clonotype was recovered from an adult in good health. Here the sequenced sample was peripheral blood, taken on day 0 of AZD1222 vaccination. The CDR3 nucleotides read TGTGCCACCAGGTTAGCGGGAGGGCCCTCCGGGGAGCTGTTTTTT. This encodes CATRLAGGPSGELFF.